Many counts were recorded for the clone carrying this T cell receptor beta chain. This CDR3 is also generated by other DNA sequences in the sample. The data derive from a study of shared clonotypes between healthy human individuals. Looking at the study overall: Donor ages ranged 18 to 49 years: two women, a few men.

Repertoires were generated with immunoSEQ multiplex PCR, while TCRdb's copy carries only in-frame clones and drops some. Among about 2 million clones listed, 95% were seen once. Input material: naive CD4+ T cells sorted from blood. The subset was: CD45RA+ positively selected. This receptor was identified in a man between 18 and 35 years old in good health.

Written as DNA, the CDR3 is TGTGCCAGTAGTATTGGACGGAACACTGAAGCTTTCTTT. Its translation: CASSIGRNTEAFF. This chain joins TRBV19 and TRBJ1-1; D gene unclear. Germline CDR1 LNHDA, CDR2 SQIVND (reference sequence). There are 13 residues in the CDR3. V was pared by 3 bases and J by 1 base, with 6 bases between.